What follows describes a single TCR beta chain. These data belong to a study of early T cells in non-severe SARS-CoV-2 infection. Study background: Sequenced bulk RNA came from whole blood that was unsorted, and chains were unpaired.

Unique molecular identifiers (one per individual cDNA molecule) were attached. From the 5' RACE reads, TCRdb called clonotypes with MiXCR, one entry per CDR3 protein. The sample contains around 63,000 distinct CDR3 sequences, approximately 9.1% of which appear only once. The germline V and J ends were trimmed by 6 bases and 5 bases, with 18 bases remaining between them. The CDR3 covers 14 residues. Germline V lookup: CDR1 DFQATT, CDR2 SNEGSKA (reference sequence). This sequence joins TRBV20-1 and TRBJ2-3; perhaps TRBD1 as D (5 bases). This sequence was found in an adult who was a healthcare worker with PCR-confirmed SARS-CoV-2 infection or an uninfected control (not recorded which). Sample: whole blood, taken at baseline. The CDR3 spells CSARRDGAGDTQYF. The CDR3 nucleotides read TGCAGTGCCAGAAGGGATGGGGCTGGAGATACGCAGTATTTT.